The rows below give T cell receptor beta chains drawn from one sample of a study of PD-L1 blockade in urothelial cancer. Assay used: immunoSEQ multiplex PCR; TCRdb lists only in-frame clones, some missing. The sample lists about 26,000 clones, less than 90% occurring once. This specimen was PBMCs, taken around atezolizumab (anti-PD-L1) treatment. These receptors all come from a man aged 55 to 70 with urothelial cancer. The CDR3 runs from the conserved cysteine through the conserved F or W. A D gene is named only where the DNA matches it firmly. Size is stated for part of the rows, as once, few or many counts, or as a class when the clone is expanded.

>.|.|TRBV21-1|TRBJ2-7
CASSKGTSGRTRYSRSQYF
TGTGCCAGCAGCAAAGGGACTAGCGGGAGGACAAGGTATTCGCGATCGCAGTACTTC
>TRBD2|.|TRBV9|TRBJ2-1
CASSVDPGGLLNEQFF
TGTGCCAGCAGCGTAGATCCGGGAGGTCTGTTAAATGAGCAGTTCTTC
>.|once|TRBV6-6|TRBJ1-3
CASRRQGGTVGNTIYF
TGTGCCAGTCGGCGGCAGGGAGGAACTGTCGGAAACACCATATATTTT
>.|.|TRBV6-6|TRBJ2-5
CASEPGEPETQYF
TGTGCCTCAGAACCCGGGGAGCCAGAGACCCAGTACTTC
>.|.|TRBV5-4|TRBJ1-2
CASSMEGANYGYTF
TGTGCCAGCAGCATGGAAGGAGCGAACTATGGCTACACCTTC
>.|.|TRBV7-2|TRBJ1-1
CASSGRDLNTEAFF
TGTGCCAGCAGCGGGAGAGATTTGAACACTGAAGCTTTCTTT
>TRBD2|.|TRBV19|TRBJ2-2
CASSTSAANTGELFF
TGTGCCAGTAGCACTAGCGCCGCGAACACCGGGGAGCTGTTTTTT
>.|.|TRBV5-1|TRBJ2-1
CASAGDTREQFF
TGCGCCAGCGCGGGGGACACCAGGGAGCAGTTCTTC
>TRBD2|.|TRBV5-1|TRBJ2-1
CASTQTSGAGTYNEQFF
TGCGCCAGCACCCAAACGAGCGGAGCGGGAACCTACAATGAGCAGTTCTTC
>.|.|TRBV19|TRBJ1-2
CASSIEYGGASVYGYTF
TGTGCCAGTAGTATCGAATACGGCGGCGCCTCGGTCTATGGCTACACCTTC
>.|.|TRBV5-1|TRBJ1-2
CASSLAGTREPLGYTF
TGCGCCAGCAGCTTGGCCGGCACAAGGGAGCCTCTTGGCTACACCTTC
>.|.|TRBV27|TRBJ1-1
CASSQTGWTEAFF
TGTGCCAGCAGTCAAACAGGGTGGACTGAAGCTTTCTTT
>TRBD1|.|TRBV12-5|TRBJ2-7
CASGPGQPGYEQYF
TGTGCTAGTGGTCCGGGACAGCCGGGCTACGAGCAGTACTTC
>.|.|TRBV11-2|TRBJ1-6
CASSLGAGAISPLHF
TGTGCCAGCAGCTTAGGGGCAGGGGCGATTTCACCCCTCCACTTT
>TRBD1|.|TRBV5-4|TRBJ2-7
CASSFRGRDGGQYF
TGTGCCAGCAGCTTCAGGGGGCGGGATGGTGGGCAGTACTTC
>TRBD1|.|TRBV6-1|TRBJ2-7
CASAYRDRETYEQYF
TGTGCCAGCGCTTACCGGGACAGGGAGACCTACGAGCAGTACTTC
>.|.|TRBV30|TRBJ1-1
CAWSVRLSLPTEAFF
TGTGCCTGGAGTGTACGGTTGAGCCTACCTACTGAAGCTTTCTTT
>TRBD2|.|TRBV5-4|TRBJ2-1
CASRREGSYNEQFF
TGTGCCAGTCGGCGGGAGGGCTCCTACAATGAGCAGTTCTTC
>.|.|TRBV7-9|TRBJ1-1
CASSLMGIQNTEAFF
TGTGCCAGCAGCTTAATGGGCATACAGAACACTGAAGCTTTCTTT
>TRBD1|once|TRBV10-3|TRBJ2-5
CAISPGGQETQYF
TGTGCCATCAGCCCAGGGGGCCAAGAGACCCAGTACTTC
>TRBD2|.|TRBV7-2|TRBJ2-2
CASSIFSSGSRPGELFF
TGTGCCAGCAGCATCTTCTCTAGCGGGAGTCGGCCCGGGGAGCTGTTTTTT
>TRBD1|.|TRBV2|TRBJ1-4
CASSPDREQYEKLFF
TGTGCCAGCAGTCCTGACAGGGAACAATATGAAAAACTGTTTTTT
>TRBD1|.|TRBV5-8|TRBJ1-2
CASSLGTGQARGYTF
TGTGCCAGCAGCTTGGGGACAGGGCAGGCGAGGGGCTACACCTTC
>TRBD1|.|TRBV5-4|TRBJ2-7
CASSGTASYEQYF
TGTGCCAGCAGTGGGACAGCCTCCTACGAGCAGTACTTC
>.|.|TRBV7-9|TRBJ1-3
CASKAGYGNTIYF
TGTGCCAGCAAAGCAGGGTATGGAAACACCATATATTTT
>.|.|TRBV5-6|TRBJ1-2
CASSLAFSYGYTF
TGTGCCAGCAGCTTGGCCTTTAGCTATGGCTACACCTTC
>TRBD2|once|TRBV30|TRBJ2-7
CAGTSGMTYEQYF
TGTGCCGGAACTAGCGGGATGACCTACGAGCAGTACTTC
>TRBD2|.|TRBV6-1|TRBJ2-7
CASRGLAGGPKEYF
TGTGCCAGCAGGGGACTAGCGGGAGGGCCTAAGGAGTACTTC
>.|.|TRBV7-6|TRBJ2-4
CASSPKAERLAKNIQYF
TGTGCCAGCAGCCCCAAGGCGGAGAGACTAGCCAAAAACATTCAGTACTTC
>.|few|TRBV7-9|TRBJ2-5
CASSFGQAGETQYF
TGTGCCAGCAGCTTCGGTCAGGCTGGAGAGACCCAGTACTTC
>.|few|TRBV7-9|TRBJ1-6
CASSFGRDNSPLHF
TGTGCCAGCAGCTTCGGCAGGGATAATTCACCCCTCCACTTT
>.|.|TRBV7-3|TRBJ2-1
CASSLALGSYNEQFF
TGTGCCAGCAGCTTAGCACTAGGCTCCTACAATGAGCAGTTCTTC
>.|.|TRBV20-1|TRBJ2-1
CSARLVNEQFF
TGCAGTGCCAGACTAGTTAATGAGCAGTTCTTC
>TRBD1|.|TRBV19|TRBJ1-2
CASRTRTGNYGYTF
TGTGCCAGTAGGACAAGGACAGGGAATTATGGCTACACCTTC
>TRBD1|.|TRBV12-5|TRBJ2-7
CASWLGTGRASYEQYF
TGTGCTAGTTGGCTTGGGACAGGGAGAGCGTCCTACGAGCAGTACTTC
>.|.|TRBV18|TRBJ2-5
CASSPPAGRETQYF
TGTGCCAGCTCACCACCGGCGGGACGGGAGACCCAGTACTTC
>TRBD2|.|TRBV5-8|TRBJ2-5
CASRTSGSETQYF
TGTGCCAGCAGGACTAGCGGGAGTGAGACCCAGTACTTC
>TRBD1|.|TRBV19|TRBJ1-4
CASKETGVKEKLFF
TGTGCCAGTAAGGAGACAGGGGTTAAGGAAAAACTGTTTTTT
>.|once|TRBV11-2|TRBJ2-1
CASSPGLALGNEQFF
TGTGCCAGCAGCCCGGGTCTAGCACTTGGCAATGAGCAGTTCTTC
>.|.|TRBV2|TRBJ1-1
CASSGGRDTDTMNTEAFF
TGTGCCAGCAGTGGGGGGAGGGATACGGACACCATGAACACTGAAGCTTTCTTT
>.|.|TRBV6-4|TRBJ2-7
CASSDGPRGAQYF
TGTGCCAGCAGTGACGGCCCCCGGGGAGCGCAGTACTTC
>.|once|TRBV7-2|TRBJ1-5
CASSLERQFNQPQHF
TGTGCCAGCAGCTTAGAACGTCAGTTCAATCAGCCCCAGCATTTT
>TRBD1|.|TRBV19|TRBJ1-3
CASRDRGSGNTIYF
TGTGCCAGTAGGGACAGGGGGTCTGGAAACACCATATATTTT
>TRBD1|once|TRBV9|TRBJ1-5
CASSVGGQGQPQHF
TGTGCCAGCAGCGTAGGAGGACAGGGTCAGCCCCAGCATTTT
>.|.|TRBV7-7|TRBJ1-3
CASSLGDSGNTIYF
TGTGCTAGCAGCTTAGGAGATTCTGGAAACACCATATATTTT
>.|.|TRBV23-1|TRBJ2-7
CASSQDGGSDKAYEQYF
TGCGCCAGCAGTCAGGACGGGGGTTCGGACAAAGCGTACGAGCAGTACTTC
>.|.|TRBV6-1|TRBJ1-2
CASNPTGNYGYTF
TGTGCCAGCAACCCCACAGGAAACTATGGCTACACCTTC
>.|few|TRBV6-1|TRBJ2-1
CASSEARFYTINEQFF
TGTGCCAGCAGTGAAGCGCGATTTTACACTATCAATGAGCAGTTCTTC
>TRBD1|once|TRBV9|TRBJ2-2
CASSVGNRGAGELFF
TGTGCCAGCAGCGTAGGTAACAGGGGGGCCGGGGAGCTGTTTTTT
>TRBD1|medium-sized|TRBV7-9|TRBJ1-2
CASSLGGQGAVYGYTF
TGTGCCAGCAGCTTAGGGGGACAGGGGGCAGTCTATGGCTACACCTTC
>.|.|TRBV5-1|TRBJ2-7
CASSPTTGTDYEQYF
TGCGCCAGCAGCCCGACCACCGGAACAGATTACGAGCAGTACTTC
>.|.|TRBV6-1|TRBJ1-2
CASSVYSINYGYTF
TGTGCCAGCAGTGTCTACAGCATTAACTATGGCTACACCTTC
>.|.|TRBV27|TRBJ1-2
CASSPTRRTYGYTF
TGTGCCAGCAGTCCTACTCGGAGGACCTATGGCTACACCTTC
>TRBD2|.|TRBV5-1|TRBJ2-3
CASSSGLAGRTDTQYF
TGCGCCAGCAGCTCGGGACTAGCGGGACGGACAGATACGCAGTATTTT
>.|.|TRBV7-2|TRBJ1-1
CASSSDMNTEAFF
TGTGCCAGCAGCTCTGACATGAACACTGAAGCTTTCTTT
>.|.|TRBV19|TRBJ1-4
CASSSGGPNEKLFF
TGTGCCAGTAGCTCCGGGGGGCCTAATGAAAAACTGTTTTTT
>.|.|TRBV19|TRBJ1-1
CASSGLENTEAFF
TGTGCCAGCTCTGGACTCGAGAACACTGAAGCTTTCTTT